Following are 8 T cell receptor beta chains from one sample sequenced in a study of cytomegalovirus exposure and HLA in healthy donors (dated by TCRdb to about 2017). Library method: the immunoSEQ multiplex PCR assay. The multiplex PCR relied on a mix of 60 forward primers for TCR Vbeta segments and 13 reverse primers for TCR Jbeta segments. In TCRdb, the immuneACCESS table is reduced to in-frame sequences with V and J assigned. These tables do not hold every clone; where another copy was compared, an unresolved V gene accounts for under half, and the others remain unexplained. The sample has approximately 140,000 clones on record, approximately 80% of them singletons. The ten largest make up about 5% of the sample. Sequencing used PBMCs. Receptors were obtained from a male donor in good health and CMV-seronegative.

The CDR3: CATSSGISMTGELFF. The CDR3 DNA is TGTGCCACCAGCTCGGGGATTAGCATGACCGGGGAGCTGTTTTTT. The chain combines TRBV15 with TRBJ2-2; tentative D call: TRBD2 (5 bases). Trimming removed 5 bases from V and 5 bases from J, with 15 bases in between. CDR1 is LNHNV and CDR2 is YYDKDF in the germline V gene (reference sequence). The CDR3 is 15 residues long. Based on the CDR3 plus reference TRBV15 and TRBJ2-2, the full variable domain is DAMVIQNPRYQVTQFGKPVTLSCSQTLNHNVMYWYQQKSSQAPKLLFHYYDKDFNNEADTPDNFQSRRPNTSFCFLDIRSPGLGDTAMYLCATSSGISMTGELFFGEGSRLTVL.

This rearrangement joins TRBV25-1 to TRBJ2-5, with D possibly matching TRBD1 (7 bases). The end of the DNA is better explained by TRBJ2-7, so the J call may be wrong. Germline CDR1 reads MGHDK; CDR2 reads SYGVNS. The CDR3 loop spans 15 amino acids. This CDR3 reads CASSDSVRQGGEQYF. CDR3 nucleotides: TGTGCCAGCAGTGACTCAGTGCGGCAGGGGGGCGAGCAGTACTTC.

On this clone: One end of the junction varies from germline; a read error may be responsible. The gene calls are TRBV7-9 and TRBJ2-5; 8 positions agree with TRBD2. The CDR3 is 16 residues long. In germline, CDR1 is SEHNR, CDR2 FQNEAQ (reference sequence). CDR3 sequence reads: CSSSPGGRGDQETQYF. CDR3 coding DNA: TGTTCCAGCAGCCCCGGGGGGCGGGGGGACCAAGAGACCCAGTACTTC.

The genes are TRBV2 and TRBJ1-1, with TRBD1 identical over 7 bases. The CDR3 extends over 14 amino acids. V lost 4 bases to trimming and J lost 5 bases; unmatched junction nucleotides: 7. Germline V lookup: CDR1 SNHLY, CDR2 FYNNEI. In DNA form, the CDR3 reads TGTGCCAGCAGTGGACAGGGAAAAGGTACTGAAGCTTTCTTT. Its translation is CASSGQGKGTEAFF.

The chain uses TRBV19 and TRBJ1-2, with D tentatively TRBD1 (6 bases). CDR3 length: 14 amino acids. Trimming removed 4 bases from V and 7 bases from J, with 16 bases in between. Per germline, CDR1 LNHDA and CDR2 SQIVND (reference sequence). For the CDR3, the DNA is TGTGCCAGTAGTAGCCAGCGGGGGGCGCTTGGCTACACCTTC. Amino acids: CASSSQRGALGYTF. Together with reference TRBV19 and TRBJ1-2, the CDR3 gives the full variable domain: DGGITQSPKYLFRKEGQNVTLSCEQNLNHDAMYWYRQDPGQGLRLIYYSQIVNDFQKGDIAEGYSVSREKKESFPLTVTSAQKNPTAFYLCASSSQRGALGYTFGSGTRLTVV.

The J gene is TRBJ2-3, the V gene TRBV2, with 8 nucleotides matching TRBD1. With V trimmed by 10 bases and J by 1 base, 7 bases remained unmatched. The germline gives CDR1 SNHLY, CDR2 FYNNEI. The CDR3 extends over 14 amino acids. The CDR3 here is CATSSDRGTDTQYF. The CDR3 DNA sequence: TGTGCCACTTCTTCGGACAGGGGCACAGATACGCAGTATTTT. The full variable domain, its missing parts supplied by reference TRBV2 and TRBJ2-3, is EPEVTQTPSHQVTQMGQEVILRCVPISNHLYFYWYRQILGQKVEFLVSFYNNEISEKSEIFDDQFSVERPDGSNFTLKIRSTKLEDSAMYFCATSSDRGTDTQYFGPGTRLTVL.

This rearrangement joins TRBV6-1 to TRBJ2-1; 7 nucleotides agree with TRBD2. The CDR3 is 16 amino acids. Germline V gene data show CDR1 as MNHNS and CDR2 as SASEGT. V shed 0 bases, J shed 3 bases, and the junction held 5 bases outside the gene matches. The CDR3 region is CASSEAQRGFYNEQFF. The CDR3 coding sequence is TGTGCCAGCAGTGAAGCGCAGCGGGGTTTCTACAATGAGCAGTTCTTC.

The chain links TRBV30 to TRBJ1-2; possibly TRBD1 for D (6 bases). CDR1 is GTSNPN, CDR2 SVGIG, per germline (reference sequence). V lost 0 bases and J 5 bases, leaving 19 bases between the germline ends. The CDR3 extends over 16 amino acids. CDR3 DNA: TGTGCCTGGAGTGTACCGGGGGGCATAGTGGGATATGGCTACACCTTC. It encodes CAWSVPGGIVGYGYTF.